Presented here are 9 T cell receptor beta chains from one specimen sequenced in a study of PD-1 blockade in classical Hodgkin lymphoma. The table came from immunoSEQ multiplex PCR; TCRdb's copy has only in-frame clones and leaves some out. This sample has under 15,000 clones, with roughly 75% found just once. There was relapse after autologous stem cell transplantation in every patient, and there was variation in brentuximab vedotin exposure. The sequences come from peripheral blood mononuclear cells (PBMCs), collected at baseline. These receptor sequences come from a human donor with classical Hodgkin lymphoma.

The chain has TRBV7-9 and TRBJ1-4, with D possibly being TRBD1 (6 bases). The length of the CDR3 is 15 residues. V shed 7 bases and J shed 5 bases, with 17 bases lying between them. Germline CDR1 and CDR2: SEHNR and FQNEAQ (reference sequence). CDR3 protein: CASTWGGAGNEKLFF. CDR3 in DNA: TGTGCCAGCACCTGGGGGGGCGCCGGAAATGAAAAACTGTTTTTT.

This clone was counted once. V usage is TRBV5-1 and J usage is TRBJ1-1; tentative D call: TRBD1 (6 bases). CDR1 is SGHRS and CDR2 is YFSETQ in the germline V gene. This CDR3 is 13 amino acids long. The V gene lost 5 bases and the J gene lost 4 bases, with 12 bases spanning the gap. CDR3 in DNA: TGCGCCAGCAGTCCGGGACATCTCACTGAAGCTTTCTTT. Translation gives CASSPGHLTEAFF.

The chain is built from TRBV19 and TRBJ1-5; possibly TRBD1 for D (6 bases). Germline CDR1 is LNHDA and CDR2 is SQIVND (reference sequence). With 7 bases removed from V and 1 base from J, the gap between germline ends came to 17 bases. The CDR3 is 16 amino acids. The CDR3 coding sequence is TGTGCCAGTACCGCGGTAGGGGGTATAAGCAATCAGCCCCAGCATTTT. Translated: CASTAVGGISNQPQHF.

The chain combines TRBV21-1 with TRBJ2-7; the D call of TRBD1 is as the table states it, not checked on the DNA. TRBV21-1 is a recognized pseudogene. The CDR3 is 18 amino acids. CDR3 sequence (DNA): TGTGCCAGCACCCCTCTTAATCCGGGTACCAGCACACACAGGGAGCAGTACTTC. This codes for CASTPLNPGTSTHREQYF.

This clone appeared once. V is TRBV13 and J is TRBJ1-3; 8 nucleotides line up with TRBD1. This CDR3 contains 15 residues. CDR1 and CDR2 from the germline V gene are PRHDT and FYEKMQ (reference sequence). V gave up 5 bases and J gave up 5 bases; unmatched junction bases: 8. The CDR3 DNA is TGTGCCAGCAGCGCCGAACAGGGGGATAGAAACACCATATATTTT. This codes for CASSAEQGDRNTIYF.

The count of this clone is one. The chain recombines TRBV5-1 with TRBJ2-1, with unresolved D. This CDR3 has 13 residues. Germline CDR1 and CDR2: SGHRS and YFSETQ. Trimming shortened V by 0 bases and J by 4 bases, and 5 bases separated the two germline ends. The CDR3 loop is CASSLVAYNEQFF. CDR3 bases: TGCGCCAGCAGCTTGGTCGCGTACAATGAGCAGTTCTTC.

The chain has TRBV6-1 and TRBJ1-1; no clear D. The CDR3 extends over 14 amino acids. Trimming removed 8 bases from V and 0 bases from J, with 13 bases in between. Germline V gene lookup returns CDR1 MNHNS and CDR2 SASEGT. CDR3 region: CASSRQIMNTEAFF. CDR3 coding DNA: TGTGCCAGCTCTCGACAAATCATGAACACTGAAGCTTTCTTT.

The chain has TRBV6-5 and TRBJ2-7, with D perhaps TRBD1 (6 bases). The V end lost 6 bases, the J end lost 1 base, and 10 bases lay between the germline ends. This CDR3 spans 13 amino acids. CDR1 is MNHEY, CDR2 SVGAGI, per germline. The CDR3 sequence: CASRSGASYEQYF. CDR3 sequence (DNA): TGTGCCAGCAGATCAGGGGCGTCCTACGAGCAGTACTTC.

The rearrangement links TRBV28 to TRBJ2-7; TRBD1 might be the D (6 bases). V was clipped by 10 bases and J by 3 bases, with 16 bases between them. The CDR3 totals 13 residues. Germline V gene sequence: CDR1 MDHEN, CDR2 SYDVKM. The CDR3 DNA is TGTGCCATCCCGATCTGGACAGACTACGAGCAGTACTTC. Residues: CAIPIWTDYEQYF.